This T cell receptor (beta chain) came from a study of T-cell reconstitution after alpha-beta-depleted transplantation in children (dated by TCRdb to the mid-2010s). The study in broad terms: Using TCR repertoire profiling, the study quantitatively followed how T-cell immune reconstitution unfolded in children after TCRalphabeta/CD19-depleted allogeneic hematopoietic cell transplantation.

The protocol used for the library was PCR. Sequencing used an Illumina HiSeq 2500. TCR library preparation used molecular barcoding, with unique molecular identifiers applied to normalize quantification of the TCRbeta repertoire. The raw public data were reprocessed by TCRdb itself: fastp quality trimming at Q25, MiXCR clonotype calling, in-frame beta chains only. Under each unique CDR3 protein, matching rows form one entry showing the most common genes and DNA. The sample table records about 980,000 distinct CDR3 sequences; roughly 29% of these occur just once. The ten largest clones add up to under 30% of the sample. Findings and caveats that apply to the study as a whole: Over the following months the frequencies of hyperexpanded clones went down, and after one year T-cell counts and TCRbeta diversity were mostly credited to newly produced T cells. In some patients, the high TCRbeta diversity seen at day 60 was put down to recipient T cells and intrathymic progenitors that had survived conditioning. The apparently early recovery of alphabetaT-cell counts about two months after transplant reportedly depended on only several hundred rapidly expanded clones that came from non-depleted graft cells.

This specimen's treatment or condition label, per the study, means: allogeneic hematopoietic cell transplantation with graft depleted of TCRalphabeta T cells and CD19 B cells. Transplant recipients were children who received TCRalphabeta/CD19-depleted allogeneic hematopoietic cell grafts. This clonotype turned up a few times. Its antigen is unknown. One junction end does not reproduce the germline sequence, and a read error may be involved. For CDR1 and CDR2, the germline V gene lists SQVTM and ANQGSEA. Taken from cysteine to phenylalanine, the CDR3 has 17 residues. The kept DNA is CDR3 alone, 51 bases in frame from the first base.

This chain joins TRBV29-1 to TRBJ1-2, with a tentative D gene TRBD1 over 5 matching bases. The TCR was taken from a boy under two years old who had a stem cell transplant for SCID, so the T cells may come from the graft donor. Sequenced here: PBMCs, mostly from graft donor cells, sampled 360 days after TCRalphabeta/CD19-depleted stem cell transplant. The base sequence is TGCAGCGTTGATCCTCGGGGCCTACTTAGATCTAACTATGGCTGCACCTTC. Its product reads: CSVDPRGLLRSNYGCTF.